Reported below is one T cell receptor beta chain. What it binds is not known. These data originate in a study of T-cell reconstitution after alpha-beta-depleted transplantation in children. General study findings and limits: It was newly produced T cells that mostly accounted for T-cell counts and diversity one year after transplant. Surviving recipient T cells and thymic progenitors accounted for the high day-60 TCRbeta diversity observed in some patients. Where alpha-beta T cells came from about two months after transplant was reportedly several hundred expanded graft clones.

As it was prepared, the TCRbeta library received unique molecular identifiers. TCRdb processed the PCR reads anew with MiXCR; each CDR3 protein has one entry. The sample lists about 460,000 distinct CDR3 sequences, over 9.5% occurring once. This material consisted of PBMCs, taken before TCRalphabeta/CD19-depleted stem cell transplant. The TCR originated in a child aged 2 to 10 with inherited bone marrow failure, due to receive a stem cell transplant.

CDR3 DNA: TGCAGCGCCCAACCCACTAGCGGCCAAACCTACAATGAGCAGTTCTTC. This translates into CSAQPTSGQTYNEQFF. The rearrangement joins TRBV29-1 to TRBJ2-1; 8 positions match TRBD2. In germline, CDR1 is SQVTM, CDR2 ANQGSEA. The CDR3 is made up of 16 amino acids. V trimming: 7 bases; J trimming: 2 bases; junction bases outside the gene matches: 13.